The 19 T cell receptor beta chains presented below share a single source sample, sequenced in a study of Ad26.COV2.S vaccination and SARS-CoV-2 variants (dated by TCRdb to the early 2020s). According to the study, the label for this sample's treatment or condition signals: roughly 19 received Ad26.COV2.S at low or high dose, single or two shots; five or six received placebo; per-sample allocation not given. Repertoires of vaccine and placebo recipients were sequenced from samples taken on day 63 after the first injection. The library was produced with the immunoSEQ multiplex PCR assay. In its TCRdb copy, this immuneACCESS table keeps in-frame sequences only and misses some clones. Where compared with another copy, unresolved V genes explain less than half of these, and the others have no known cause. Within this sample are some 480,000 clones, with around 85% of them counted one time only. Of the sample, 9.5% to 15% is held by the ten largest clones.

Sequencing used peripheral blood, obtained in a trial of Ad26.COV2.S vaccine versus placebo. Receptors were obtained from a person aged 18 to 65 who received the Ad26.COV2.S COVID-19 vaccine or a placebo.

The chain joins TRBV28 to TRBJ2-3; the D gene is possibly TRBD2 (5 bases). Trimming pared 4 bases from V and 8 bases from J, leaving 22 bases between. Germline loops: CDR1 MDHEN, CDR2 SYDVKM. CDR3 length: 16 amino acids. CDR3 nucleotide sequence: TGTGCCAGCAGTTCCCCCCGCGGGCGCGCTCACGGTACGCAGTATTTT. Protein product: CASSSPRGRAHGTQYF. Using reference TRBV28 and TRBJ2-3 for the parts outside the CDR3, the full variable domain is DVKVTQSSRYLVKRTGEKVFLECVQDMDHENMFWYRQDPGLGLRLIYFSYDVKMKEKGDIPEGYSVSREKKERFSLILESASTNQTSMYLCASSSPRGRAHGTQYFGPGTRLTVL.

V usage is TRBV19 and J usage is TRBJ1-1, with D maybe TRBD1 (6 bases). CDR3 length equals 16 residues. Per germline, CDR1 LNHDA and CDR2 SQIVND (reference sequence). Trimming pared 3 bases from V and 4 bases from J, leaving 18 bases between. CDR3 loop: CASSIRGGITITEAFF. The CDR3 region has the DNA TGTGCCAGTAGTATCCGAGGGGGGATTACGATCACTGAAGCTTTCTTT.

The V call is TRBV5-1, the J call TRBJ2-1; D is possibly TRBD1 or TRBD2 (5 bases each). V was cut by 0 bases and J by 9 bases, with 19 bases left in between. This CDR3 has 16 residues. Germline V gene data show CDR1 as SGHRS and CDR2 as YFSETQ. The CDR3: CASSLEGDPVISEQFF. The CDR3 coding sequence is TGCGCCAGCAGCTTGGAAGGGGACCCCGTCATCAGTGAGCAGTTCTTC.

The rearrangement links TRBV30 to TRBJ1-2, with unresolved D. This CDR3 region has 15 residues. Trimming cost V 0 bases and J 5 bases, with 16 bases left between them. The germline gives CDR1 GTSNPN, CDR2 SVGIG (reference sequence). CDR3 amino acids: CAWSVREESPYGYTF. The CDR3 DNA reads TGTGCCTGGAGTGTACGGGAAGAAAGTCCATATGGCTACACCTTC.

V and J are TRBV5-6 and TRBJ2-1; D ambiguous. Germline-derived CDR1 and CDR2 are SGHDT and YYEEEE. Trimming cost V 1 base and J 4 bases, with 3 bases left between them. The CDR3 extends over 12 amino acids. DNA of the CDR3: TGTGCCAGCAGCTTGATATACAATGAGCAGTTCTTC. It codes for CASSLIYNEQFF.

A single count supports this clone. The V and J genes are TRBV27 and TRBJ2-6, with 8 positions matching TRBD1. Germline V gene sequence: CDR1 MNHEY, CDR2 SMNVEV (reference sequence). The CDR3 is 16 residues long. The junction had 5 bases not matched to a gene; V was cut back by 4 bases and J by 3 bases. CDR3 DNA sequence: TGTGCCAGCAGTTACAGGGGGGTGGATGGGGCCAACGTCCTGACTTTC. Translating gives CASSYRGVDGANVLTF.

CDR3 region: CASSPIVQKNTEAFF. The CDR3 region has the DNA TGTGCCAGCAGCCCCATTGTACAGAAGAACACTGAAGCTTTCTTT. The V and J genes are TRBV7-2 and TRBJ1-1, with unresolved D. CDR3 length: 15 amino acids. V was trimmed by 5 bases and J by 1 base, leaving 14 bases between them. CDR1 is SGHTA and CDR2 is FQGNSA in the germline V gene.

The rearrangement uses TRBV10-2 and TRBJ2-3; no firm D call. The CDR3 runs to 11 residues. Trimming shortened V by 2 bases and J by 6 bases, and 3 bases separated the two germline ends. The germline V gene encodes CDR1 WSHSY and CDR2 SAAADI. The CDR3 DNA sequence: TGCGCCAGCAGTGAGGGGGATACGCAGTATTTT. Translating gives CASSEGDTQYF.

The V call is TRBV30, the J call TRBJ2-3, with D hard to call. Germline CDR1 is GTSNPN and CDR2 is SVGIG (reference sequence). V was pared by 1 base and J by 6 bases, with 5 bases between. The CDR3 covers 11 residues. The CDR3 DNA sequence: TGTGCCTGGAGTGGTCAGGATACGCAGTATTTT. It yields the protein CAWSGQDTQYF.

J is TRBJ2-5 and V is TRBV5-5, with D maybe TRBD1 (6 bases). V lost 0 bases, J lost 3 bases, and 9 bases lay in between. This CDR3 has 14 amino acids. Per germline, CDR1 SGHKS and CDR2 YYEKEE (reference sequence). The CDR3 DNA is TGTGCCAGCAGCTTGGGGCAGGGGAAAGAGACCCAGTACTTC. It encodes CASSLGQGKETQYF.

V gene TRBV28 combines with J gene TRBJ2-7, with D perhaps matching TRBD2 (6 bases). The CDR3 covers 12 residues. Trimming cost V 3 bases and J 12 bases, with 15 bases left between them. Germline CDR1 is MDHEN and CDR2 is SYDVKM. This chain's CDR3 is CASSLGTPGAYF. In DNA form, the CDR3 reads TGTGCCAGCAGTTTGGGGACCCCGGGAGCGTACTTC.

This clone appeared once. The same CDR3 also results from other DNA sequences found in this sample. The chain links TRBV20-1 to TRBJ1-5; tentative D call: TRBD1 (6 bases). The germline V gene encodes CDR1 DFQATT and CDR2 SNEGSKA (reference sequence). Deletions cut 3 bases from V and 6 bases from J, with 9 bases between. The CDR3 consists of 12 residues. This CDR3 is CSASQGLQPQHF. CDR3 DNA sequence: TGCAGTGCTAGTCAGGGGCTTCAGCCCCAGCATTTT.

J is TRBJ2-7 and V is TRBV28, with 13 positions matching TRBD2. Looked up from germline, CDR1 is MDHEN and CDR2 is SYDVKM. This CDR3 is built from 16 residues. The ends lost 5 bases at V and 4 bases at J; junction bases unmatched: 8. The CDR3 region has the DNA TGTGCCAGCAGTCCGAGGGGACTAGCGGGATTATACGAGCAGTACTTC. It is translated as CASSPRGLAGLYEQYF.

The V call is TRBV6-5, the J call TRBJ1-4, with D uncertain. CDR3 length: 15 amino acids. The V end was cut by 6 bases, the J end by 0 bases, with 11 bases between. The germline gives CDR1 MNHEY, CDR2 SVGAGI. DNA for the CDR3: TGTGCCAGCAGGGGGTCGGCTGCAACTAATGAAAAACTGTTTTTT. It is translated as CASRGSAATNEKLFF.

This sequence joins TRBV6-6 and TRBJ2-7; 8 nucleotides match TRBD2. The CDR3 contains 14 residues. V lost 6 bases, J lost 5 bases, and 9 bases stayed unmatched. CDR1 is MNHNY, CDR2 SVGAGI, per germline (reference sequence). In DNA form, the CDR3 reads TGTGCCAGCAGCCGCGGGGGGACCTCTGACGAGCAGTACTTC. Amino acid sequence: CASSRGGTSDEQYF.

This chain joins TRBV11-3 and TRBJ2-1, with D unresolved. The CDR3 totals 14 residues. Trimming removed 0 bases from V and 6 bases from J, with 9 bases in between. Germline assignment: CDR1 SGHNT and CDR2 YENEEA. The CDR3 loop reads CASSLDPVVNEQFF. CDR3 nucleotides: TGTGCCAGCAGCTTAGACCCGGTAGTCAATGAGCAGTTCTTC.

The V gene is TRBV20-1, the J gene TRBJ2-3, with D unresolved. Looked up from germline, CDR1 is DFQATT and CDR2 is SNEGSKA (reference sequence). The V gene lost 6 bases and the J gene lost 5 bases, with 6 bases spanning the gap. CDR3 length: 10 residues. The CDR3 loop reads CSAWEDTQYF. The CDR3 DNA sequence: TGCAGTGCGTGGGAAGATACGCAGTATTTT.

The chain recombines TRBV19 with TRBJ1-4; no clear D. This CDR3 spans 12 amino acids. Germline CDR1 reads LNHDA; CDR2 reads SQIVND (reference sequence). With 5 bases removed from V and 8 bases from J, the gap between germline ends came to 9 bases. This CDR3 reads CASSSTGEKLFF. The CDR3 DNA reads TGTGCCAGTAGTTCGACGGGGGAAAAACTGTTTTTT.

The chain recombines TRBV5-1 with TRBJ1-6, with D unresolved. The CDR3 has 15 residues. Germline CDR1 reads SGHRS; CDR2 reads YFSETQ. Trimming took off 0 bases at V and 6 bases at J, with 10 bases between the two ends. CDR3: CASSLDHPSNSPLHF. The CDR3 coding sequence is TGCGCCAGCAGCTTGGACCACCCCAGTAATTCACCCCTCCACTTT.